The entry below describes one TCR beta chain. In this sample, this clone turned up a few times. Its antigen specificity is not known. One base away there is no much larger clone; base qualities are not given. This sample was taken from a study of beta chain features in type 1 diabetes (dated by TCRdb to the late 2010s). For context, the study as a whole: Mean age, gender distribution, total cell number and subset yield did not differ between patients and healthy donors. A total of roughly 110 million sorted cells were examined across all samples, and the number of cells per subset was strongly correlated with RNA yield. The study compared the TCRB repertoires of sorted circulating CD4+ T cell subsets in recently diagnosed type 1 diabetes patients with those in matched healthy donors. Whereas all 30 or so donors provided naive and central memory subsets, regulatory and stem cell-like memory subsets were isolated from just 8 patients and roughly eight healthy donors.

All of the isolated RNA was reverse transcribed with the High Capacity cDNA Reverse Transcription Kit, so expressed TCRB transcripts were sequenced. Naive, central memory and regulatory T cell samples underwent deep immunoSEQ sequencing, averaging roughly 3.5 million total reads per sample. After sorted cells were lysed in RLT buffer, RNA was extracted with DNase-treated RNeasy Micro or Mini kits, with the choice depending on cell number. Each cell subset was processed on its own to prevent cross-contamination, while patient and healthy donor samples were processed together. TCRB sequences were amplified from cDNA with the immunoSEQ multiplex PCR, producing 87-bp fragments spanning the CDR3 region. The amplicons were sequenced using the Illumina HiSeq platform. The authors' analysis ran thus. Synthetic template baselines were used to correct PCR bias computationally, reads within Hamming distance 2 were collapsed together, and singletons that could not be merged were discarded. By aligning reads against IMGT, V, D and J genes, CDR3 length, and insertions or deletions at six rearrangement sites were assigned. Clonotype counts were normalized to sorted cell number within each subset before computing true diversity and Gini coefficients with the tcR R package. Repertoire sharing was quantified using the overlap coefficient calculated on TCRB nucleotide sequences. The table comes from immuneACCESS by way of TCRdb, which keeps in-frame sequences with V and J called. Part of the clones is missing from these tables; in studies checked, under half for an unresolved V gene and the rest for unknown reasons. D and trimming come from the DNA, and the V and J calls and clone size come from that table. The sample contains some 240,000 clones, 9.5% to 13% of them found a single time. Roughly 1.4% of the sample is held by the ten biggest clonotypes.

Beyond this particular receptor, the publication reports: Only small numbers of individuals were included in the HLA sub-analyses, which left unresolved whether HLA type had any influence on TCRB rearrangement. Fewer insertions and more nucleotide deletions at VDJ recombination sites were observed in patients with type 1 diabetes, implying thymic rearrangement abnormalities. Type 1 diabetes patients showed a moderate but significant shortening of TCRB CDR3 length in all four CD4+ subsets. Shorter templates might have been favored by PCR, but patient and control samples were amplified and corrected together, so both groups would have been affected equally by any skew. Naive, central memory and regulatory TCRB repertoires appeared more similar among patients than among healthy donors. Because cDNA was sequenced instead of genomic DNA, activated cells with high expression could be over-represented, although the groups did not differ in activation or CD3 levels.

Per the germline V gene, SGHDT is the CDR1 and YYEEEE is the CDR2. Measured from the cysteine to the phenylalanine, the CDR3 is 16 residues long. Only the CDR3 DNA stays, 48 bases, in frame from base 1. Trimming accounts for 4 bases at V and 0 bases at J, while the number of junction bases matched to no gene is 8. From each donor, a single peripheral blood sample of around 120 mL on average was drawn into heparinised tubes. A BD FACSAria II was used to sort naive, central memory, regulatory and stem cell-like memory CD4+ T cells with a panel that included CD45RO, CCR7, CD25, CD127, CD95 and CD27. Purity was above 95% for every sorted population. PBMCs were isolated immediately by Lymphoprep density gradient centrifugation and stained directly without culture. To minimize batch effects, samples were stained and sorted in pairs, one healthy donor with one patient per experiment.

Recombination linked TRBV5-6 to TRBJ2-3; a stretch of 7 junction bases matches TRBD2. Sequenced sample: central memory CD4+ T cells from blood. The clonotype comes from a man aged 18 to 29 in good health. The CDR3 sequence is CASSPTAGPSTDTQYF. The DNA sequence follows: TGTGCCAGCAGCCCGACAGCGGGACCGAGCACAGATACGCAGTATTTT.